The rows below give T cell receptor beta chains drawn from one sample of a study of blood T cell repertoires in COVID-19. Using immunoSEQ multiplex PCR, the repertoire was profiled, and TCRdb retains in-frame clones only, with some absent. Counted here are 150,000 to 200,000 clones, 70% to 90% occurring once; the ten biggest clones make up roughly 21%. Source material: peripheral blood. The receptor source for this set is a man in his sixties with active or convalescent COVID-19. Both conserved end residues are part of each CDR3. A D gene is named only where the DNA matches it firmly. The size field is filled for only some rows; it gives once, few, many or a size class.

V gene	clone size	D gene	J gene	CDR3 DNA	CDR3 protein
TRBV5-1	-	TRBD2	TRBJ2-3	TGCGCCAGCAGCCCCTACATGACTAGCGGGGGCACAGATACGCAGTATTTT	CASSPYMTSGGTDTQYF
TRBV2	-	TRBD1	TRBJ1-5	TGTGCCAGCAGTGGTGGACAGGGGGCTTTTCAGCCCCAGCATTTT	CASSGGQGAFQPQHF
TRBV19	-	TRBD2	TRBJ2-7	TGTGCCAGTAGTCGGGGGAGCGGGACCTCCTACGAGCAGTACTTC	CASSRGSGTSYEQYF
TRBV19	-	-	TRBJ2-1	TGTGCCAGTAGGGAGACCCTCACAACATACAATGAGCAGTTCTTC	CASRETLTTYNEQFF
TRBV6-1	-	-	TRBJ2-7	TGTGCCAGCAGTGAAGCGGGACTCTTCTCCTACGAGCAGTACTTC	CASSEAGLFSYEQYF
TRBV5-1	-	TRBD1	TRBJ2-2	TGCGCCAGCAGACCTCGACAGGGTGGCACCGGGGAGCTGTTTTTT	CASRPRQGGTGELFF
TRBV19	-	-	TRBJ2-5	TGTGCCAGTAGTAACTGGGGAGAAGAGACCCAGTACTTC	CASSNWGEETQYF
TRBV5-1	few	TRBD1	TRBJ2-5	TGCGCCAGCAGCTTCGGGACAGTACAAGAGACCCAGTACTTC	CASSFGTVQETQYF
TRBV2	-	TRBD1	TRBJ1-2	TGTGCCAGGGCCGGGACAGGGCGTGGCTACACCTTC	CARAGTGRGYTF
TRBV19	-	TRBD1	TRBJ1-2	TGTGCCAGTAGTATGAGCCAGGGGGCGAACGGCTACACCTTC	CASSMSQGANGYTF
TRBV19	-	-	TRBJ1-1	TGTGCCAGTAGTAGAGGTGGAGTGAACACTGAAGCTTTCTTT	CASSRGGVNTEAFF
TRBV15	-	TRBD1	TRBJ1-2	TGTGCCACCAGCAGCCGAGCAATAACAGGGGGTACCGCTGGCTACACCTTC	CATSSRAITGGTAGYTF
TRBV30	-	-	TRBJ1-3	TGTGCCTGGAGTGTAGACAGGGGAAACACCATATATTTT	CAWSVDRGNTIYF
TRBV6-5	-	-	TRBJ2-6	TGTGCCAGCGGGGCAAGCTCTGGGGCCAACGTCCTGACTTTC	CASGASSGANVLTF
TRBV7-9	-	TRBD2	TRBJ2-1	TGTGCCAGCAGCGCGTCGAGCGGGGGGTGGTTCTTC	CASSASSGGWFF
TRBV10-3	-	TRBD2	TRBJ2-1	TGTGCCATCAGTGCGATTAGCGGGGACAATGAGCAGTTCTTC	CAISAISGDNEQFF
TRBV11-1	-	-	TRBJ1-2	TGTGCCAGCAGTCGCCAAGTGGGCGACAATGGCTACACCTTC	CASSRQVGDNGYTF
TRBV5-1	-	-	TRBJ2-2	TGCGCCAGCAGCCCGGCATGGGGGCTCCCCGGGGAGCTGTTTTTT	CASSPAWGLPGELFF
TRBV19	-	TRBD1	TRBJ2-1	TGTGCCAGTAGTGCAAGACAGGGTTGGAATGAGCAGTTCTTC	CASSARQGWNEQFF
TRBV5-6	once	TRBD1	TRBJ1-1	TGTGCCAGCAGCTTGGTTATCGGGGGACAGGGGAACACTGAAGCTTTCTTT	CASSLVIGGQGNTEAFF
TRBV3-1/TRBV3-2	-	-	TRBJ2-5	TGTGCCAGCAGCCCTGACACCTACCAAGAGACCCAGTACTTC	CASSPDTYQETQYF
TRBV5-4	-	-	TRBJ2-1	TGTGCCAGCAGCTTGGTAGGGGGTGGCTACAATGAGCAGTTCTTC	CASSLVGGGYNEQFF
TRBV30	-	TRBD1	TRBJ2-1	TGTGCCTGGAATCGACAGGGTCTCTCCTACAATGAGCAGTTCTTC	CAWNRQGLSYNEQFF
TRBV18	-	TRBD1	TRBJ1-5	TGTGCCAGCTCACTCGGGACAGGGGGGAATCAGCCCCAGCATTTT	CASSLGTGGNQPQHF